This TCR beta chain is drawn from a study of T cell responses to AZD1222 COVID-19 vaccine. Assay: immunoSEQ multiplex PCR; the TCRdb copy retains only in-frame clones and omits some. Of 160,000 or so clones in the sample, 90% were seen once. General study results and limits: Donors in the cohort were predominantly white British and more often female, and clonal diversity was possibly underestimated.

CDR1 and CDR2 from the germline V gene are LNHDA and SQIVND (reference sequence). J gave up 3 bases and V 2 bases, and 8 bases lay outside the gene matches. This CDR3 region has 17 residues. This clone was found a few times. Its antigen is not known. Sequencing was performed on peripheral blood, taken 28 days after the second AZD1222 dose. The sequence was obtained from an adult who received the AZD1222 COVID-19 vaccine. The chain is built from TRBV19 and TRBJ1-5; 9 nucleotides line up with TRBD1. In DNA, the CDR3 is TGTGCCAGTAGTATAATTCCCCGGGACAGGGTCAATCAGCCCCAGCATTTT. It specifies CASSIIPRDRVNQPQHF.